A few counts support the clone carrying this T cell receptor (beta chain). Its antigen is not known. The entry originates in a study of T cells after yellow fever vaccination. Study-wide points: Boosting was followed by the reappearance of most primary-vaccination clones (approximately 97% CD4, about 88% CD8).

One entry per CDR3 protein, called by TCRdb with MiXCR from the 5' RACE reads. This sample has about 260,000 distinct CDR3 sequences, with 10% to 15% found just once. J gave up 1 base and V 10 bases, and 8 bases lay outside the gene matches. This CDR3 is 14 amino acids long. The V gene's germline CDR1 is WNHNN and CDR2 SYGVQD (reference sequence). The source was CD4+ T cells sorted from PBMCs, collected 45 days after the yellow fever booster vaccination. The chain couples TRBV10-1 to TRBJ2-3; 7 positions match TRBD2. This clonotype originated in a man between 25 and 39 years old who received the YFV17D yellow fever vaccine. CDR3 sequence reads: CATSPSGRTDTQYF. Here the CDR3 DNA reads TGCGCCACCAGCCCTAGCGGACGCACAGATACGCAGTATTTT.